This TCR beta chain appears in the sequencing data of a study of blood T cells in healthy people across ages. Study outcomes and limitations: As naive T cell percentage varied, TCR beta diversity correlated strongly with it.

The second PCR ran roughly 7 to 12 cycles with a sample-barcoded 5' primer and J-beta primers. TCRdb ran MiXCR on the 5' RACE reads and lists one entry per CDR3 protein. The profile shows 1.5 million to 2 million distinct CDR3 sequences, roughly 52% of them singletons. This clonotype was picked up a small number of times. The antigen is unknown. CDR3 length equals 16 residues. Germline V gene lookup returns CDR1 SGHAT and CDR2 FQDESV (reference sequence). V gave up 3 bases and J gave up 4 bases, with 13 bases separating them. This rearrangement joins TRBV11-1 to TRBJ2-6; D not certain. The sequence was collected from a woman aged 40 to 50 in good health. The sample comprised blood. The CDR3 sequence is CASSFRPIGGANVLTF. In DNA form, the CDR3 reads TGTGCCAGCAGCTTCAGACCAATTGGGGGGGCCAACGTCCTGACTTTC.